This T cell receptor beta chain was identified in a study of cytomegalovirus exposure and HLA in healthy donors. With 60 Vbeta and 13 Jbeta primers, the PCR was carried out. Sequencing was performed with immunoSEQ multiplex PCR; in TCRdb, only in-frame clones are kept and a portion is missing. The sample includes more than 90,000 clones, around 73% of them seen just once. The ends lost 3 bases at V and 4 bases at J; junction bases unmatched: 5. This CDR3 spans 14 amino acids. Germline V gene lookup returns CDR1 MDHEN and CDR2 SYDVKM. Points from the study as a whole: Both high specificity and high sensitivity reportedly marked the classifier's diagnosis of cytomegalovirus status.

In the case of this clone: Its antigen remains unknown.

The receptor was derived from a woman between 40 and 55 years old in good health and CMV-seropositive. The chain uses TRBV28 and TRBJ2-5, with 7 nucleotides matching TRBD2. Sequences were obtained from PBMCs. CDR3 coding DNA: TGTGCCAGCAGTTTTCCCCCGGGGGGAGAGACCCAGTACTTC. It codes for CASSFPPGGETQYF.